This T cell receptor (beta chain) was sequenced during a study of Graves' ophthalmopathy and Graves' hyperthyroidism. Patients were left out if they had other autoimmune diseases, uncontrolled infections, pregnancy or lactation. The PBMCs had their origin in roughly 9.4 ml of fresh peripheral blood. TCR beta CDR3 amplification used RNA transcripts. HTBI primers were used in a first-round RT-PCR, which preceded a second-round multiplex PCR. TCRdb recomputed calls from the multiplex PCR reads with MiXCR, one row per CDR3 protein. The data hold nearly 400,000 distinct CDR3 sequences, with around 20% observed a single time. The germline CDR1 and CDR2 sequences are SQVTM and ANQGSEA. The ends were cut back, 6 bases at V and 5 bases at J, with 16 bases in the middle. CDR3 length: 14 amino acids. Study findings and constraints: Built on 13 signatures, a model told ophthalmopathy apart from stable hyperthyroidism with about 91% sensitivity and 75% to 82% specificity. Most thyroid-expanded clonotypes exceeding 0.001 frequency were also found in blood.

This clonotype was seen repeatedly, ten times or more. As yet, its antigen is unknown. This rearrangement joins TRBV29-1 to TRBJ2-2; the D gene is possibly TRBD1 (6 bases). The source of this sequence is a woman in her late teens or twenties with Graves' ophthalmopathy. Sequencing was done on a sample of peripheral blood. CDR3 sequence: CSVQGWDRTGELFF. The CDR3 nucleotides are TGCAGCGTACAGGGTTGGGATAGGACCGGGGAGCTGTTTTTT.